A single sample is the source of the 29 T cell receptor beta chains below, sequenced in a study of hypomethylating agent response in myelodysplastic syndrome. Measured with immunoSEQ multiplex PCR; TCRdb has only the in-frame clones, and not every one. This sample has thousands of clones; just under 85% occur once, and the top ten carry roughly 8.8%. Here the sequenced sample was bone marrow, taken before or after starting hypomethylating agent treatment for myelodysplastic syndrome (not recorded which). The source is a human donor with myelodysplastic syndrome.

The chain recombines TRBV6-1 with TRBJ2-5, with D possibly TRBD1 on 6 matching bases. V was trimmed by 4 bases and J by 5 bases, leaving 14 bases between them. The germline V gene encodes CDR1 MNHNS and CDR2 SASEGT. This CDR3 region has 14 residues. CDR3 nucleotide sequence: TGTGCCAGCAGTGGCACAGGGCTGGTTGAGACCCAGTACTTC. It encodes CASSGTGLVETQYF.

This clone was picked up a small number of times. This rearrangement joins TRBV6-1 to TRBJ1-6; no firm D call. Deletions cut 3 bases from V and 7 bases from J, with 13 bases between. CDR1 and CDR2 (germline): MNHNS, SASEGT. This CDR3 has 15 residues. The CDR3 sequence: CASSEGWGRNSPLHF. For the CDR3, the DNA is TGTGCCAGCAGTGAGGGGTGGGGTAGGAATTCACCCCTCCACTTT.

The chain couples TRBV5-1 to TRBJ1-3; TRBD1 matches at 9 bases. The CDR3 runs to 18 residues. Unmatched junction bases numbered 9, after V lost 1 base and J lost 1 base. Germline-derived CDR1 and CDR2 are SGHRS and YFSETQ. DNA for the CDR3: TGCGCCAGCAGCTTGACCGGGACAGGGTACTCATCTGGAAACACCATATATTTT. Protein: CASSLTGTGYSSGNTIYF.

The chain employs TRBV19 and TRBJ2-3; TRBD1 agrees at 9 bases. The V segment lost 3 bases and the J segment 5 bases; nucleotides outside the gene matches: 6. The V gene's germline CDR1 is LNHDA and CDR2 SQIVND (reference sequence). This CDR3 has 15 residues. CDR3 bases: TGTGCCAGTAGTATGGGGACAGGGAGACGAGATACGCAGTATTTT. This encodes CASSMGTGRRDTQYF.

The chain is built from TRBV15 and TRBJ1-2; D not certain. Trimming shortened V by 5 bases and J by 4 bases, and 11 bases separated the two germline ends. This CDR3 contains 13 residues. The germline gives CDR1 LNHNV, CDR2 YYDKDF (reference sequence). CDR3 bases: TGTGCCACCAGCGGTCAACCTGGCTATGGCTACACCTTC. Residues: CATSGQPGYGYTF. Full variable domain (remainder filled in from reference TRBV15 and TRBJ1-2): DAMVIQNPRYQVTQFGKPVTLSCSQTLNHNVMYWYQQKSSQAPKLLFHYYDKDFNNEADTPDNFQSRRPNTSFCFLDIRSPGLGDTAMYLCATSGQPGYGYTFGSGTRLTVV.

The rearrangement uses TRBV7-6 and TRBJ1-3, with a weak D call TRBD1 (6 bases). This CDR3 region has 13 residues. Looked up from germline, CDR1 is SGHVS and CDR2 is FNYEAQ. V lost 6 bases and J lost 4, with 10 bases in between. CDR3 bases: TGTGCCAGCAGTGACAGGCCCGGAAACACCATATATTTT. This encodes CASSDRPGNTIYF.

This rearrangement joins TRBV4-1 to TRBJ2-1; 7 bases match TRBD2. The CDR3 consists of 15 residues. CDR1 is MGHRA and CDR2 is YSYEKL in the germline V gene. Losses at the gene ends were 0 bases for V and 9 bases for J; bases not matched to a gene: 8. The CDR3 loop reads CASSQDGGRAGEQFF. Here the CDR3 DNA reads TGCGCCAGCAGCCAAGACGGGGGGAGGGCGGGTGAGCAGTTCTTC.

The chain carries TRBV19 and TRBJ2-1, with D hard to call. Per the germline V gene, CDR1 is LNHDA and CDR2 is SQIVND (reference sequence). Between the trimmed V and J ends, which lost 7 bases and 9 bases, there was a span of 10 bases. CDR3 length equals 11 residues. CDR3 in DNA: TGTGCCAGTACCCGGAACCGTGAGCAGTTCTTC. It encodes CASTRNREQFF.

The J gene is TRBJ2-7, the V gene TRBV5-5; D unclear. Germline V gene data show CDR1 as SGHKS and CDR2 as YYEKEE (reference sequence). CDR3 length: 14 amino acids. The V and J ends lost 6 bases and 2 bases respectively, with 15 bases between them. The CDR3 reads CASTRSETAYEQYV. The CDR3 nucleotides are TGTGCCAGCACCCGGTCGGAGACCGCCTACGAGCAGTACGTC.

The J gene is TRBJ2-6, the V gene TRBV5-1; D not certain. Germline V gene sequence: CDR1 SGHRS, CDR2 YFSETQ. V lost 3 bases, J lost 3 bases, and 7 bases lay in between. The CDR3 has 14 amino acids. Written as DNA, the CDR3 is TGCGCCAGCAGCTCGAGTATTGGGGCCAACGTCCTGACTTTC. It codes for CASSSSIGANVLTF.

V and J are TRBV6-1 and TRBJ2-7; D not certain. V gave up 4 bases and J gave up 7 bases, with 14 bases separating them. Germline CDR1 reads MNHNS; CDR2 reads SASEGT. The CDR3 is 13 amino acids. The CDR3 reads CASSVKPLVEQYV. DNA for the CDR3: TGTGCCAGCAGTGTGAAGCCCTTGGTTGAGCAGTACGTC.

V usage is TRBV19 and J usage is TRBJ2-3; D unclear. In germline, CDR1 is LNHDA, CDR2 SQIVND (reference sequence). V lost 0 bases to trimming and J lost 6 bases, with 4 bases between them. The CDR3 loop spans 12 amino acids. CDR3: CASSIDRDTQYF. CDR3 DNA sequence: TGTGCCAGTAGTATAGACAGGGATACGCAGTATTTT.

This chain connects TRBV10-2 to TRBJ1-1; TRBD1 might be the D (6 bases). Germline lookup yields CDR1 WSHSY and CDR2 SAAADI. V lost 2 bases and J lost 4, with 8 bases in between. The CDR3 sequence is 13 residues long. CDR3 sequence (DNA): TGCGCCAGCAGTGAGCAAGGGGGCACTGAAGCTTTCTTT. This translates into CASSEQGGTEAFF.

This clone occurred a few times. The V and J genes are TRBV27 and TRBJ1-2, with 8 bases aligning to TRBD1. Unmatched junction bases numbered 5, after V lost 4 bases and J lost 7 bases. CDR1 MNHEY and CDR2 SMNVEV come from the germline V gene (reference sequence). The CDR3 covers 13 residues. CDR3 sequence: CASSWTGLSGYTF. The CDR3 region has the DNA TGTGCCAGCAGTTGGACAGGGCTAAGTGGCTACACCTTC.

The chain recombines TRBV5-4 with TRBJ1-3; D call uncertain. The CDR3 runs 13 residues. Trimming shortened V by 4 bases and J by 8 bases, and 13 bases separated the two germline ends. Looked up from germline, CDR1 is SGHNT and CDR2 is YYREEE (reference sequence). The CDR3 sequence: CASSVTIEDTIYF. The CDR3 DNA is TGTGCCAGCAGCGTCACCATAGAGGACACCATATATTTT.

This chain links TRBV5-4 with TRBJ2-3; 9 positions agree with TRBD2. Germline CDR1 SGHNT, CDR2 YYREEE (reference sequence). V was pared by 5 bases and J by 1 base, with 8 bases of the junction left unmatched. The CDR3 runs to 16 residues. CDR3 in DNA: TGTGCCAGCAGTTACGGACTAGCGACTGGCACAGATACGCAGTATTTT. Its translation: CASSYGLATGTDTQYF.

The sample holds one count of this clone. The chain combines TRBV7-2 with TRBJ1-1; no clear D gene. V shed 5 bases and J shed 4 bases, with 14 bases lying between them. CDR3 length: 14 amino acids. Germline assignment: CDR1 SGHTA and CDR2 FQGNSA. The CDR3 nucleotides read TGTGCCAGCAGCCCACGACCCTGGGGCACTGAAGCTTTCTTT. Its translation is CASSPRPWGTEAFF.

The rearrangement uses TRBV7-8 and TRBJ2-7, with 10 bases aligning to TRBD1. The J segment lost 4 bases and the V segment lost 4 bases, leaving 10 bases of the junction unmatched. The CDR3 covers 16 residues. Germline V lookup: CDR1 SGHVS, CDR2 FQNEAQ. For the CDR3, the DNA is TGTGCCAGCAGCTCAACGACAGGGGGCCCCCGTTACGAGCAGTACGTC. Its protein product is CASSSTTGGPRYEQYV.

The rearrangement links TRBV21-1 to TRBJ1-4; TRBD1, the table's D call, lacks a check against the DNA. TRBV21-1 is classified as a pseudogene. The CDR3 totals 17 residues. This CDR3 is CASSKSRGTQANEKLFF. The CDR3, as DNA: TGTGCCAGCAGCAAGAGTAGGGGAACCCAGGCTAATGAAAAACTGTTTTTT.

V gene TRBV7-2 combines with J gene TRBJ2-7; no definite D call. Germline loops: CDR1 SGHTA, CDR2 FQGNSA. The CDR3 consists of 13 residues. Trimming removed 1 base at V and 2 bases at J, with 6 bases between. CDR3 in amino acids: CASSLGPPYEQYF. The CDR3 nucleotides read TGTGCCAGCAGCTTAGGACCCCCCTACGAGCAGTACTTC.

This clone came up a few times. The chain is built from TRBV19 and TRBJ1-5, with 8 bases identical to TRBD1. J was trimmed by 5 bases and V by 7 bases; bases with no gene match: 4. CDR3 length: 13 amino acids. CDR1 is LNHDA, CDR2 SQIVND, per germline (reference sequence). CDR3 DNA: TGTGCCAGTACGGGACAGGATTATCAGCCCCAGCATTTT. Translating it yields CASTGQDYQPQHF. Based on the CDR3 plus reference TRBV19 and TRBJ1-5, the full variable domain is DGGITQSPKYLFRKEGQNVTLSCEQNLNHDAMYWYRQDPGQGLRLIYYSQIVNDFQKGDIAEGYSVSREKKESFPLTVTSAQKNPTAFYLCASTGQDYQPQHFGDGTRLSIL.

This chain connects TRBV10-3 to TRBJ1-2, with TRBD1 matching 7 bases. V lost 5 bases to trimming and J lost 1 base; unmatched junction nucleotides: 10. The CDR3 runs 16 residues. In germline, CDR1 is ENHRY, CDR2 SYGVKD. The CDR3 nucleotides are TGTGCCATCAGTAGGGACAGTACCGGATTTAACTATGGCTACACCTTC. Its translation is CAISRDSTGFNYGYTF.

This clone was counted a few times. Without the conserved terminal phenylalanine or tryptophan, this CDR3 likely stems from a read error. It is unclear where the CDR3 begins or ends on the DNA, so no DNA is shown, and the CDR3 is as TCRdb lists it. V usage is TRBV14 and J usage is TRBJ1-1. The CDR3 has 10 residues if both end residues are counted. Germline V gives CDR1 SGHDN, CDR2 FVKESK. The CDR3 loop is CASSQAAPPV.

The chain has TRBV10-2 and TRBJ2-2; 7 positions match TRBD1. Unmatched junction bases numbered 16, after V lost 7 bases and J lost 8 bases. The CDR3 sequence is 16 residues long. The germline V gene encodes CDR1 WSHSY and CDR2 SAAADI. The CDR3 DNA reads TGCGCCAGCACCGATCCGGGACAGACCCGACGAGGGGAGCTGTTTTTT. Its protein is CASTDPGQTRRGELFF.

The chain links TRBV9 to TRBJ2-2; TRBD2 might be the D (6 bases). The CDR3 runs 15 residues. The germline V and J ends were trimmed by 4 bases and 0 bases, with 10 bases remaining between them. CDR1 SGDLS and CDR2 YYNGEE come from the germline V gene. In DNA, the CDR3 is TGTGCCAGCAGCTCTAGCGCCACGAACACCGGGGAGCTGTTTTTT. This codes for CASSSSATNTGELFF.

The chain joins TRBV10-3 to TRBJ1-2; D uncertain. Germline loops: CDR1 ENHRY, CDR2 SYGVKD. The CDR3 consists of 14 residues. Trimming removed 2 bases at V and 1 base at J, with 8 bases between. The CDR3 protein is CAISEVGSNYGYTF. The CDR3 DNA is TGTGCCATCAGTGAGGTGGGAAGTAACTATGGCTACACCTTC.

The chain employs TRBV20-1 and TRBJ2-1, with D hard to call. Germline lookup yields CDR1 DFQATT and CDR2 SNEGSKA (reference sequence). The V gene lost 4 bases and the J gene lost 15 bases, with 7 bases spanning the gap. This CDR3 is 8 amino acids long. CDR3 protein: CSATPGFF. As DNA, the CDR3 is TGCAGTGCTACACCCGGGTTCTTC.

This chain uses TRBV13 with TRBJ1-6, with D tentatively TRBD1 (6 bases). Trimming took 1 base from V and 10 from J, leaving 17 bases between them. The germline V gene encodes CDR1 PRHDT and CDR2 FYEKMQ (reference sequence). The CDR3 loop spans 16 amino acids. CDR3 region: CASSLVGGLMGSPLHF. The CDR3 DNA is TGTGCCAGCAGCTTAGTTGGGGGCCTAATGGGGTCACCCCTCCACTTT.

This chain links TRBV29-1 with TRBJ2-3; D is unclear. The V end was cut by 3 bases, the J end by 6 bases, with 7 bases between. Germline CDR1 SQVTM, CDR2 ANQGSEA. The CDR3 covers 11 residues. The CDR3 DNA is TGCAGCGTTGAGATCCGGGATACGCAGTATTTT. Translation gives CSVEIRDTQYF.